This is a list of T cell receptor beta chains from one sample in a study of vaccination and CD4 T cells after COVID-19. TCRdb itself ran the PCR reads through MiXCR, one entry per CDR3 protein. The profile shows about 14,000 distinct CDR3 sequences, roughly a third of them singletons. Antigens of these TCRs are unknown. Sequenced input: cultured CD4+ T cells from blood. These receptor sequences come from a human donor with COVID-19. The CDR3 runs from the conserved cysteine through the conserved F or W. D genes are given only for firm matches. Clone size is shown for a subset of rows, as once, few, many or a class of expanded clone.

D gene: TRBD1; J gene: TRBJ1-5; clone size: NA; V gene: TRBV28; CDR3 protein: CASSSPGQGNQPQHF; CDR3 DNA: TGTGCCAGCAGTTCCCCGGGACAGGGAAATCAGCCCCAGCATTTT
D gene: NA; J gene: TRBJ1-2; clone size: NA; V gene: TRBV6-1; CDR3 protein: CASSDRINYGYTF; CDR3 DNA: TGTGCCAGCAGCGACAGGATTAACTATGGCTACACCTTC
D gene: NA; J gene: TRBJ2-3; clone size: NA; V gene: TRBV6-4; CDR3 protein: CASSVGDTQYF; CDR3 DNA: TGTGCCAGCAGTGTTGGAGATACGCAGTATTTT
D gene: TRBD1; J gene: TRBJ2-5; clone size: NA; V gene: TRBV7-9; CDR3 protein: CASGTWQGAKSETQYF; CDR3 DNA: TGTGCCAGCGGAACCTGGCAGGGGGCTAAATCGGAGACCCAGTACTTC
D gene: NA; J gene: TRBJ2-5; clone size: few; V gene: TRBV7-2; CDR3 protein: CASSLVGQETQYF; CDR3 DNA: TGTGCCAGCAGCTTAGTGGGGCAAGAGACCCAGTACTTC
D gene: NA; J gene: TRBJ1-5; clone size: NA; V gene: TRBV12-3/TRBV12-4; CDR3 protein: CASSSILPGQPQHF; CDR3 DNA: TGTGCCAGCAGTTCTATCTTGCCCGGGCAGCCCCAGCATTTT
D gene: TRBD2; J gene: TRBJ2-5; clone size: few; V gene: TRBV28; CDR3 protein: CASSRSRLAGAPTWGTQYF; CDR3 DNA: TGTGCCAGCAGTCGAAGCCGACTAGCGGGGGCCCCCACCTGGGGGACCCAGTACTTC
D gene: NA; J gene: TRBJ2-7; clone size: NA; V gene: TRBV5-1; CDR3 protein: CASSLGGTASYEQYF; CDR3 DNA: TGCGCCAGCAGCTTGGGTGGGACGGCATCCTACGAGCAGTACTTC
D gene: NA; J gene: TRBJ2-3; clone size: NA; V gene: TRBV15; CDR3 protein: CATSRMGGALDTQYF; CDR3 DNA: TGTGCCACCAGCAGAATGGGGGGGGCTTTGGATACGCAGTATTTT
D gene: NA; J gene: TRBJ1-3; clone size: NA; V gene: TRBV6-1; CDR3 protein: CASSYTGFGNTIYF; CDR3 DNA: TGTGCCAGCAGCTATACAGGGTTTGGAAACACCATATATTTT
D gene: NA; J gene: TRBJ2-7; clone size: few; V gene: TRBV6-2/TRBV6-3; CDR3 protein: CASSTLSAGNYEQYF; CDR3 DNA: TGTGCCAGCAGTACCTTATCGGCAGGGAATTACGAGCAGTACTTC
D gene: TRBD1; J gene: TRBJ1-2; clone size: NA; V gene: TRBV5-4; CDR3 protein: CASSFPNQRGQANGYTF; CDR3 DNA: TGTGCCAGCAGCTTCCCTAACCAAAGAGGACAGGCCAACGGCTACACCTTC
D gene: NA; J gene: TRBJ1-5; clone size: NA; V gene: TRBV2; CDR3 protein: CASRQGSNQPQHF; CDR3 DNA: TGTGCCAGCAGGCAGGGGAGCAATCAGCCCCAGCATTTT
D gene: NA; J gene: TRBJ2-3; clone size: NA; V gene: TRBV11-1; CDR3 protein: CASSLDRISTDTQYF; CDR3 DNA: TGTGCCAGCAGCTTGGACAGAATCAGCACAGATACGCAGTATTTT
D gene: NA; J gene: TRBJ2-1; clone size: NA; V gene: TRBV12-3/TRBV12-4; CDR3 protein: CASSLDLGSYNEQFF; CDR3 DNA: TGTGCCAGCAGTTTAGACTTAGGCTCCTACAATGAGCAGTTCTTC
D gene: NA; J gene: TRBJ1-2; clone size: NA; V gene: TRBV12-3/TRBV12-4; CDR3 protein: CASSFLGGYTF; CDR3 DNA: TGTGCCAGCAGTTTTCTCGGGGGCTACACCTTC
D gene: TRBD1; J gene: TRBJ1-2; clone size: NA; V gene: TRBV28; CDR3 protein: CASSSGQGYGYTF; CDR3 DNA: TGTGCCAGCAGTTCCGGACAGGGGTATGGCTACACCTTC
D gene: NA; J gene: TRBJ1-1; clone size: NA; V gene: TRBV14; CDR3 protein: CASSPGGEAFF; CDR3 DNA: TGTGCCAGCAGCCCGGGGGGTGAAGCTTTCTTT
D gene: NA; J gene: TRBJ1-3; clone size: NA; V gene: TRBV6-1; CDR3 protein: CASTPSGSGNTIYF; CDR3 DNA: TGTGCCAGCACCCCGAGTGGGTCTGGAAACACCATATATTTT
D gene: NA; J gene: TRBJ2-7; clone size: large; V gene: TRBV2; CDR3 protein: CASKISHYEQYF; CDR3 DNA: TGTGCCAGCAAAATTAGCCACTACGAGCAGTACTTC
D gene: NA; J gene: TRBJ2-7; clone size: few; V gene: TRBV5-6; CDR3 protein: CASSSQGSCEQYF; CDR3 DNA: TGTGCCAGCAGTTCCCAGGGGTCCTGCGAGCAGTACTTC
D gene: TRBD2; J gene: TRBJ2-2; clone size: NA; V gene: TRBV20-1; CDR3 protein: CSARPTSGDTGELFF; CDR3 DNA: TGCAGTGCTAGGCCCACTAGCGGGGACACCGGGGAGCTGTTTTTT
D gene: NA; J gene: TRBJ1-2; clone size: NA; V gene: TRBV6-5; CDR3 protein: CASSYSGNGYTF; CDR3 DNA: TGTGCCAGCAGTTACTCCGGGAATGGCTACACCTTC
D gene: TRBD2; J gene: TRBJ2-2; clone size: NA; V gene: TRBV6-1; CDR3 protein: CASSTGLAGDTELFF; CDR3 DNA: TGTGCCAGCTCTACGGGACTAGCGGGGGATACGGAGCTGTTTTTT
D gene: TRBD1; J gene: TRBJ2-7; clone size: few; V gene: TRBV20-1; CDR3 protein: CSARATGPYEQYF; CDR3 DNA: TGCAGTGCTAGGGCGACAGGGCCCTACGAGCAGTACTTC
D gene: NA; J gene: TRBJ1-1; clone size: NA; V gene: TRBV19; CDR3 protein: CASRAHRDGRSTEAFF; CDR3 DNA: TGTGCCAGTAGGGCCCACCGGGATGGCAGAAGCACTGAAGCTTTCTTT